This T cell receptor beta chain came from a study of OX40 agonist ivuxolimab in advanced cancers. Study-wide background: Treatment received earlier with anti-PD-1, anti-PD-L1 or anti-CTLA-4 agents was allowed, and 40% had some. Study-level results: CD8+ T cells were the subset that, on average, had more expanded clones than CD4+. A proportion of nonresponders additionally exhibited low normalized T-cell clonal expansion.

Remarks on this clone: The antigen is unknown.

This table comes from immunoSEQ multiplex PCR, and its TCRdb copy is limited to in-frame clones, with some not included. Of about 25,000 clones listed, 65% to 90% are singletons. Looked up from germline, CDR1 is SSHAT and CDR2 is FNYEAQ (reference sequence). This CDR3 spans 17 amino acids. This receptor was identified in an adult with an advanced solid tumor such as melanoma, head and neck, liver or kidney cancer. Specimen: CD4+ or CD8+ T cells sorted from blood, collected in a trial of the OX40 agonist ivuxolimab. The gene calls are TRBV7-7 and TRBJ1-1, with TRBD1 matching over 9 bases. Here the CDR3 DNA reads TGTGCTCGAATTCTCTGGCGGGGCGACAGGGGGTACACTGAAGCTTTCTTT. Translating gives CARILWRGDRGYTEAFF.